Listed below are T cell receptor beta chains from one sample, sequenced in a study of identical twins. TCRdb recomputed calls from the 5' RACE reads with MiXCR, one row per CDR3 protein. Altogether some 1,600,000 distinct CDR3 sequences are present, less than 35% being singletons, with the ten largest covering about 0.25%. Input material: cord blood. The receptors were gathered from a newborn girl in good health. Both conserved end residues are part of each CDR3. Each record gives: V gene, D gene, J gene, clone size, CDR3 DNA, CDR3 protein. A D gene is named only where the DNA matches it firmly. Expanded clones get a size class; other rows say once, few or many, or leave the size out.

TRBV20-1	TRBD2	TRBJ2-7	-	TGCAGTGTTAGAGATCTAGCGGGAGCCTACGAGCAGTACTTC	CSVRDLAGAYEQYF
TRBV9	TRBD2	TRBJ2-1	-	TGTGCCAGCAGCGTAGCGGGAGGCACCTCCTACAATGAGCAGTTCTTC	CASSVAGGTSYNEQFF
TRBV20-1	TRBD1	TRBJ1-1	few	TGCAGTGCCAGTAGGGGGCTGCACACTGAAGCTTTCTTT	CSASRGLHTEAFF
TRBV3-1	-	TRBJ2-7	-	TGTGCCGCCGGCAGCTACTACAATGAGCAGTACTTC	CAAGSYYNEQYF
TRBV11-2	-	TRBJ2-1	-	TGTGCCAGCAGCTTAGATTCGGCAGGGCTAAATGTGGGAAGCTCCTACAATGAGCAGTTCTTC	CASSLDSAGLNVGSSYNEQFF
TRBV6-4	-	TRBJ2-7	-	TGTGCCAGCAGTGCTCCCGGGACTGCCATGAGCTCCTACAATGAGCAGTACTTC	CASSAPGTAMSSYNEQYF
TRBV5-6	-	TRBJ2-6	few	TGTGCCAGCAGCTTGGTTTTGGGGGCCAACGTCCTGACTTTC	CASSLVLGANVLTF
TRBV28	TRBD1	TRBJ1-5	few	TGTGCCAGCAGCCTCGGACAGGGTGGGATTCAGCCCCAGCATTTT	CASSLGQGGIQPQHF
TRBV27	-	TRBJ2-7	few	TGTGCCAGCGGCGACAGAGTCTCCTACGAGCAGTACTTC	CASGDRVSYEQYF
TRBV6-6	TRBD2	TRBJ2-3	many	TGTGCCAGCAGTTTAAGCGGGAGACTCACAGATACGCAGTATTTT	CASSLSGRLTDTQYF
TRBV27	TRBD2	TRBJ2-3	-	TGTGCCAGCAGTTTATCCCCTAGCGGGAGAGGGCGCACAGATACGCAGTATTTT	CASSLSPSGRGRTDTQYF
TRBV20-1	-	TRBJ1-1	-	TGCAGTGCCGACGACGGACGGACCATGAACACTGAAGCTTTCTTT	CSADDGRTMNTEAFF
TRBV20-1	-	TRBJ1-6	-	TGCAGTGCTAGCCCCTTACGAGGCTATAATTCACCCCTCCACTTT	CSASPLRGYNSPLHF
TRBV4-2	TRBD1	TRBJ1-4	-	TGTGCCAGCAGCCATGGAAAGCCGGGACAGGGGAGTGAAAAACTGTTTTTT	CASSHGKPGQGSEKLFF
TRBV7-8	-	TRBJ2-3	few	TGTGCCAGCAGCTTAGCGGCTAGCTCTTTGACGAGCACAGATACGCAGTATTTT	CASSLAASSLTSTDTQYF
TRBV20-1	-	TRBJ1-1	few	TGCAGTGCTAGAGATCCCCTAACGACAGGGAACACTGAAGCTTTCTTT	CSARDPLTTGNTEAFF
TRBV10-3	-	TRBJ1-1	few	TGTGCCATCAGTGGACAGCTCAACACTGAAGCTTTCTTT	CAISGQLNTEAFF
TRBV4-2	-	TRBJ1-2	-	TGTGCCAGCAGCCGGGCGACAGCCATCTACACCTTC	CASSRATAIYTF
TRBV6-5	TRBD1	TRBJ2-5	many	TGTGCCAGCAGTTACTCGAGGGGGCTGAAGACCCAGTACTTC	CASSYSRGLKTQYF
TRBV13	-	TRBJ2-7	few	TGTGCCAGCAGCTTAGGCCTAGGTAGCGGAAGCTCCTACAATGAGCAGTACTTC	CASSLGLGSGSSYNEQYF
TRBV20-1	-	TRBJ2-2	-	TGCAGTGCTAGAGATCCTTCAGTTGGGGCTTACACCGGGGAGCTGTTTTTT	CSARDPSVGAYTGELFF
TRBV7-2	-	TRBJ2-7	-	TGTGCCAGCAGCTTGAGTAGGACTATCTACAATGAGCAGTACTTC	CASSLSRTIYNEQYF
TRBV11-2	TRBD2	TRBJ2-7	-	TGTGCCAGCAGGTCGAGCGGGAGAGTTACCAATGAGCAGTACTTC	CASRSSGRVTNEQYF
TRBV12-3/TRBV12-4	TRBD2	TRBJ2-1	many	TGTGCCAGCAGGGGGGGACTAGCGGGAGGGAATGAGCAGTTCTTC	CASRGGLAGGNEQFF
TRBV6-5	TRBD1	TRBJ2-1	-	TGTGCCAGCAGCCCCTATACAGGGGGCAAAAACAATGGGCAGTTCTTC	CASSPYTGGKNNGQFF
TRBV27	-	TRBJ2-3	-	TGTGCCAGCAGTTTAGGTGTCTACCGCACAGATACGCAGTATTTT	CASSLGVYRTDTQYF
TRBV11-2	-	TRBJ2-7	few	TGTGCCAGCAGCCACGCAGGGTCCAGCTCCTACGAGCAGTACTTC	CASSHAGSSSYEQYF
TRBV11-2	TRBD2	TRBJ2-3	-	TGTGCCAGCAGCTTAGGGGGACTAGTGCCCCACACAGATACGCAGTATTTT	CASSLGGLVPHTDTQYF
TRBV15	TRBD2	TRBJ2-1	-	TGTGCCACCAGCCTACTATCGGGACTAGCGGGGAACAATGAGCAGTTCTTC	CATSLLSGLAGNNEQFF
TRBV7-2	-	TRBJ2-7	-	TGTGCCAGCAGCTTAGGCTCAACCTACAATGAGCAGTACTTC	CASSLGSTYNEQYF
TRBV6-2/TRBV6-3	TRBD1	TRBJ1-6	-	TGTGCCAGCAGAAAATCCGGGACAGCAAATTGGTCACCCCTCCACTTT	CASRKSGTANWSPLHF
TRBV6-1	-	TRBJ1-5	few	TGTGCCAGCATCCAAAACAGGGTTAGCAATCAGCCCCAGCATTTT	CASIQNRVSNQPQHF
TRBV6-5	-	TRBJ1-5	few	TGTGCCAGCAGTTACACATCTCCAGGGGTCAATCAGCCCCAGCATTTT	CASSYTSPGVNQPQHF
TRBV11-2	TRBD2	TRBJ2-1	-	TGTGCCAGCAGCTTACGCCCTAGCGGGAGCGATGAGCAGTTCTTC	CASSLRPSGSDEQFF
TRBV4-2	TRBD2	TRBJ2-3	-	TGTGCCAGCAGCCAAGAAGGGGAGGGAGATACGCAGTATTTT	CASSQEGEGDTQYF
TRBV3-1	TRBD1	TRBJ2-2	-	TGTGCCAGCAGGGGACAGGGGGCCAACACCGGGGAGCTGTTTTTT	CASRGQGANTGELFF
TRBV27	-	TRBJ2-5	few	TGTGCCAGCACTTTACTCCTGGGGGAGACCCAGTACTTC	CASTLLLGETQYF
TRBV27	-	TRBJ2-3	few	TGTGCCAGCAGTAAGTTGAGCGGGACAGGCACAGATACGCAGTATTTT	CASSKLSGTGTDTQYF
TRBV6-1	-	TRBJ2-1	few	TGTGCCAGCAGTGACAAGGACTACTACTACAATGAGCAGTTCTTC	CASSDKDYYYNEQFF
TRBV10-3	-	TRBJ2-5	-	TGTGCCATCAGTGGGTCCGAAGGAGGTGGAGAGACCCAGTACTTC	CAISGSEGGGETQYF
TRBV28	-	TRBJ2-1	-	TGTGCCACCAGGTACGACTACGGCTACAATGAGCAGTTCTTC	CATRYDYGYNEQFF
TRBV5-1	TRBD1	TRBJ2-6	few	TGCGCCAGCAGCAACCACCGGGACAGGGAACTCTCTGGGGCCAACGTCCTGACTTTC	CASSNHRDRELSGANVLTF
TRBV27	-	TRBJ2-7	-	TGTGCCAGCAGTATTTACAATGAGCAGTACTTC	CASSIYNEQYF
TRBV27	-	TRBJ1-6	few	TGTGCCAGCAGTTTTTCAGAGAATTCACCCCTCCACTTT	CASSFSENSPLHF
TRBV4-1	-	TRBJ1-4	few	TGCGCCAGCAGCCGACCCGGGACTAAACTGTTTTTT	CASSRPGTKLFF
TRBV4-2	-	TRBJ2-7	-	TGTGCCAGCAGCCAAGACCGCCAGAGCTCCTACAATGAGCAGTACTTC	CASSQDRQSSYNEQYF
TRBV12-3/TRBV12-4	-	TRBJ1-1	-	TGTGCCAGCACCCTGGCCTTCGAAGCTTTCTTT	CASTLAFEAFF
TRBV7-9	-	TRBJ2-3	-	TGTGCCAGCAGCTCCAAGACAGGTGAAGACACAGATACGCAGTATTTT	CASSSKTGEDTDTQYF
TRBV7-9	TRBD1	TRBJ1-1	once	TGTACCAGCAGCTCCCACAGGGGTAACACTGAAGCTTTCTTT	CTSSSHRGNTEAFF